This passage covers 24 T cell receptor beta chains from one sample sequenced in a study of T cell changes during pregnancy in multiple sclerosis. Clones were read by immunoSEQ multiplex PCR, and TCRdb kept only the in-frame ones, dropping some. The repertoire holds about 79,000 clones, with around 90% as singletons. This material consisted of CD4+ T cells from peripheral blood mononuclear cells, taken in the second trimester of pregnancy. These receptor sequences come from a female donor with multiple sclerosis, enrolled in a pregnancy study.

CDR3 bases: TGTGCCATCAGTGGACAGGGGGCCACAGATACGCAGTATTTT. It is translated as CAISGQGATDTQYF. V and J are TRBV10-3 and TRBJ2-3; the match to TRBD1 covers 10 bases. The CDR3 has 14 amino acids. V shed 4 bases, J shed 2 bases, and the junction held 0 bases outside the gene matches. Germline loops: CDR1 ENHRY, CDR2 SYGVKD.

Concerning this clone: At one of its ends the junction is not consistent with the germline gene, which may arise from a read error. The chain recombines TRBV7-2 with TRBJ2-5; TRBD2 matches 11 bases. The CDR3 spans 12 residues. The V gene's germline CDR1 is SGHTA and CDR2 FQGNSA. CDR3 in DNA: TGTGCCAGCAGCGTCCGACTAGCGGGGTTAAACTTC. This codes for CASSVRLAGLNF.

This chain uses TRBV9 with TRBJ2-7, with D perhaps TRBD2 (7 bases). Trimming stripped 2 bases from V and 1 base from J, with 13 bases between. The germline CDR1 and CDR2 sequences are SGDLS and YYNGEE. There are 15 residues in the CDR3. CDR3 region: CASSVGGRASYEQYF. The CDR3 bases are TGTGCCAGCAGCGTGGGGGGGCGGGCGTCCTACGAGCAGTACTTC.

Note on this clone: The germline gene is not matched at one end of the junction; a read error may be the cause. CDR3 DNA: TGTGCCAGCAGCTTATTACAATTT. It is translated as CASSLLQF. The gene calls are TRBV7-9 and TRBJ1-1; unclear D gene. CDR1 SEHNR and CDR2 FQNEAQ come from the germline V gene (reference sequence). The CDR3 runs to 8 residues.

The rearrangement uses TRBV15 and TRBJ2-3, with 7 bases matching TRBD2. CDR3 length: 16 amino acids. The V gene end was trimmed by 5 bases and the J gene end by 4 bases; junction bases not matched to a gene: 12. Germline CDR1 and CDR2: LNHNV and YYDKDF (reference sequence). The CDR3 is CATSGTNHLSADTQYF. CDR3 nucleotide sequence: TGTGCCACCAGCGGGACTAACCACTTAAGCGCAGATACGCAGTATTTT.

The gene calls are TRBV7-3 and TRBJ2-1, with 15 bases aligning to TRBD2. V lost 5 bases, J lost 6 bases, and 11 bases stayed unmatched. The CDR3 runs to 18 residues. In germline, CDR1 is SGHTA, CDR2 FQGTGA. The CDR3 protein is CASSPTLPGLAGGNEQFF. CDR3 in DNA: TGTGCCAGCAGCCCTACCCTCCCGGGACTAGCGGGAGGCAATGAGCAGTTCTTC.

This chain connects TRBV19 to TRBJ1-2; 8 bases agree with TRBD1. J gave up 6 bases and V 5 bases, and 5 bases lay outside the gene matches. This CDR3 has 13 amino acids. CDR1 LNHDA and CDR2 SQIVND come from the germline V gene (reference sequence). The CDR3 protein is CASSLDREDGYTF. CDR3 coding DNA: TGTGCCAGTAGTTTGGACAGGGAGGATGGCTACACCTTC. Supplemented by reference TRBV19 and TRBJ1-2, the full variable domain reads DGGITQSPKYLFRKEGQNVTLSCEQNLNHDAMYWYRQDPGQGLRLIYYSQIVNDFQKGDIAEGYSVSREKKESFPLTVTSAQKNPTAFYLCASSLDREDGYTFGSGTRLTVV.

This clone appeared once. The chain uses TRBV12-5 and TRBJ2-5, with D possibly being TRBD2 (6 bases). CDR1 is LGHNT and CDR2 is FRNRAP in the germline V gene. The CDR3 has 14 amino acids. Between the trimmed V and J ends, which lost 8 bases and 5 bases, there was a span of 18 bases. The CDR3 DNA reads TGTGCTAGTCTGAAGGACTATTCAGGGGAGACCCAGTACTTC. Translation: CASLKDYSGETQYF.

The chain uses TRBV5-4 and TRBJ2-7; TRBD1 aligns across 10 bases. The CDR3 consists of 16 residues. Germline CDR1 reads SGHNT; CDR2 reads YYREEE (reference sequence). With 0 bases clipped from V and 2 bases from J, the junction kept 5 bases outside the gene matches. This CDR3 is CASSLGTGTGAYEQYF. Written as DNA, the CDR3 is TGTGCCAGCAGCTTGGGAACCGGGACAGGGGCCTACGAGCAGTACTTC.

The rearrangement joins TRBV2 to TRBJ2-7; 7 bases line up with TRBD1. With V trimmed by 6 bases and J by 4 bases, 6 bases remained unmatched. Germline assignment: CDR1 SNHLY and CDR2 FYNNEI. The CDR3 consists of 13 residues. CDR3 sequence: CASRGDSRYEQYF. CDR3 DNA: TGTGCCAGCAGGGGGGACAGTCGATACGAGCAGTACTTC. The complete variable domain, with remaining parts taken from reference TRBV2 and TRBJ2-7, reads EPEVTQTPSHQVTQMGQEVILRCVPISNHLYFYWYRQILGQKVEFLVSFYNNEISEKSEIFDDQFSVERPDGSNFTLKIRSTKLEDSAMYFCASRGDSRYEQYFGPGTRLTVT.

The genes are TRBV9 and TRBJ1-2, with a tentative D call TRBD1 (6 bases). The CDR3 has 15 residues. V dropped 1 base and J dropped 2 bases, with 12 bases sitting between them. Per germline, CDR1 SGDLS and CDR2 YYNGEE. The CDR3 DNA sequence: TGTGCCAGCAGCGTAAACCCAGGGGACAACTATGGCTACACCTTC. Translation: CASSVNPGDNYGYTF.

The CDR3 reads CASSLVPAGTGGTEAFF. CDR3 nucleotides: TGTGCCAGCAGCTTAGTCCCCGCCGGGACAGGGGGAACTGAAGCTTTCTTT. The chain links TRBV7-6 to TRBJ1-1; 11 nucleotides agree with TRBD1. The CDR3 has 17 residues. Trimming cost V 1 base and J 5 bases; bases outside gene matches: 9. CDR1 and CDR2 (germline): SGHVS, FNYEAQ.

The rearrangement joins TRBV4-2 to TRBJ1-2, with 9 bases aligning to TRBD1. Germline values: CDR1 LGHNA, CDR2 YNFKEQ. The CDR3 totals 15 residues. Germline trimming cut 2 bases from V and 6 bases from J; bases unmatched to any gene: 7. CDR3 protein: CASSQKEDRGHGYTF. The CDR3 DNA follows: TGTGCCAGCAGCCAAAAAGAGGACAGGGGCCATGGCTACACCTTC.

The rearrangement uses TRBV7-3 and TRBJ2-3, with TRBD1 identical over 7 bases. V lost 0 bases, J lost 3 bases, and 0 bases stayed unmatched. The CDR3 has 14 residues. Germline V gene data show CDR1 as SGHTA and CDR2 as FQGTGA. In nucleotides, the CDR3 is TGTGCCAGCAGCTTAACGACAGGGACAGATACGCAGTATTTT. Translation gives CASSLTTGTDTQYF.

The chain has TRBV30 and TRBJ1-4; the match to TRBD1 covers 8 bases. Losses at the gene ends were 2 bases for V and 8 bases for J; bases not matched to a gene: 7. This CDR3 spans 14 amino acids. The germline gives CDR1 GTSNPN, CDR2 SVGIG (reference sequence). The CDR3 here is CAWSSDRVREKLFF. The CDR3 DNA sequence: TGTGCCTGGAGTTCGGACAGGGTCAGAGAAAAACTGTTTTTT.

J is TRBJ1-6 and V is TRBV10-3, with 7 bases matching TRBD1. The CDR3 is made up of 13 amino acids. With V trimmed by 10 bases and J by 10 bases, 10 bases remained unmatched. Germline lookup yields CDR1 ENHRY and CDR2 SYGVKD. Written as DNA, the CDR3 is TGTGCCACACATTGGGACAGAGAATCACCCCTCCACTTT. Amino acids: CATHWDRESPLHF.

This clone was recorded only once. This chain connects TRBV7-9 to TRBJ1-5; tentatively, D is TRBD1 (6 bases). V was shortened by 4 bases and J by 5 bases, with 9 bases between the two germline ends. Germline V lookup: CDR1 SEHNR, CDR2 FQNEAQ (reference sequence). This CDR3 is 13 amino acids long. As DNA, the CDR3 is TGTGCCAGCAGCTCACAGGGTGATCAGCCCCAGCATTTT. Protein product: CASSSQGDQPQHF.

The gene calls are TRBV29-1 and TRBJ1-5; D not certain. V lost 4 bases to trimming and J lost 0 bases, with 10 bases between them. The CDR3 spans 14 residues. In germline, CDR1 is SQVTM, CDR2 ANQGSEA. CDR3 bases: TGCAGCGTTGTGCTAGAATTTAGCAATCAGCCCCAGCATTTT. As protein: CSVVLEFSNQPQHF.

V usage is TRBV7-8 and J usage is TRBJ2-5; TRBD2 matches at 8 bases. CDR1 SGHVS and CDR2 FQNEAQ come from the germline V gene. This CDR3 has 14 amino acids. V lost 7 bases, J lost 7 bases, and 11 bases stayed unmatched. The CDR3 loop reads CASIPLAALGTQYF. CDR3 nucleotides: TGTGCCAGCATACCACTAGCGGCCTTAGGGACCCAGTACTTC.

This clone has a single count. CDR3 in DNA: TGTGCCAGCAGCGTAGTACAGGGGGGAGGCGAGCAGTACTTC. Protein product: CASSVVQGGGEQYF. The V call is TRBV9, the J call TRBJ2-7; 8 nucleotides align to TRBD1. Germline values: CDR1 SGDLS, CDR2 YYNGEE. V lost 0 bases, J lost 6 bases, and 5 bases stayed unmatched. The CDR3 is 14 amino acids.

This clone was detected only a few times. CDR3 loop: CASNSGTKPQHF. In DNA, the CDR3 is TGTGCCAGCAACTCTGGGACAAAGCCCCAGCATTTT. The chain employs TRBV28 and TRBJ1-5, with TRBD1 as a possible D gene (6 bases). The germline V and J ends were trimmed by 7 bases and 8 bases, with 12 bases remaining between them. Germline assignment: CDR1 MDHEN and CDR2 SYDVKM. This CDR3 contains 12 residues.

The chain employs TRBV9 and TRBJ2-3; 7 positions match TRBD2. Germline loops: CDR1 SGDLS, CDR2 YYNGEE. The CDR3 spans 14 residues. Losses at the gene ends were 0 bases for V and 4 bases for J; bases not matched to a gene: 2. DNA for the CDR3: TGTGCCAGCAGCGTAGTGGCGGGAGCAGATACGCAGTATTTT. Translated: CASSVVAGADTQYF. The variable domain in full, completed from reference TRBV9 and TRBJ2-3, reads DSGVTQTPKHLITATGQRVTLRCSPRSGDLSVYWYQQSLDQGLQFLIQYYNGEERAKGNILERFSAQQFPDLHSELNLSSLELGDSALYFCASSVVAGADTQYFGPGTRLTVL.

The CDR3, as DNA: TGTGCCTGGAGTGATAAAGAGACCCAGTACTTC. It yields the protein CAWSDKETQYF. This chain connects TRBV30 to TRBJ2-5, with D uncertain. In germline, CDR1 is GTSNPN, CDR2 SVGIG (reference sequence). This CDR3 has 11 residues. Trimming cost V 1 base and J 3 bases, with 3 bases left between them.

The chain recombines TRBV6-1 with TRBJ2-5; TRBD1 is a possible D gene (6 bases). CDR1 and CDR2 from the germline V gene are MNHNS and SASEGT. CDR3 length equals 12 residues. Trimming took 5 bases from V and 5 from J, leaving 9 bases between them. CDR3: CASSTTGETQYF. The CDR3 DNA is TGTGCCAGCAGTACCACAGGGGAGACCCAGTACTTC.